This TCR beta chain appears in the sequencing data of a study of neoadjuvant anti-PD-1 for oral cavity cancer. The table came from immunoSEQ multiplex PCR; TCRdb's copy has only in-frame clones and leaves some out. The sample comprises 15,000 or so clones, over 50% of which are singletons, and about 2.4% rests with the top ten. J was trimmed by 8 bases and V by 3 bases; bases with no gene match: 6. CDR1 and CDR2 (germline): MNHEY, SMNVEV (reference sequence). The CDR3 covers 14 residues. The specimen was PBMCs, collected before nivolumab (anti-PD-1) treatment. This chain uses TRBV27 with TRBJ2-1, with 8 bases lining up with TRBD1. The sequence was obtained from a person aged 35-79 years with oral cavity squamous cell carcinoma. The CDR3 coding sequence is TGTGCCAGCAGTTTTAGACAGGGGAACGATGAGCAGTTCTTC. Residues: CASSFRQGNDEQFF.